A single sample is the source of the 14 T cell receptor beta chains below, sequenced in a study of CD8 T cells in ankylosing spondylitis. Study-wide results and limits: It appeared that ankylosing spondylitis blood was characterized by a TCR beta motif of fewer than ten highly homologous variants.

Their antigens are not known. TCRdb re-called the 5' RACE reads with MiXCR, one entry per CDR3 protein. The sample lists hundreds of thousands of distinct CDR3 sequences, 12% occurring once. The sample comprised blood, either unsorted or a sorted T cell fraction (not recorded which). All receptors derive from a male donor with ankylosing spondylitis.

The DNA for the CDR3 is TGCAGTGCTAGAGTTGAGGGGGTGATGGCTTTCTTT. It encodes CSARVEGVMAFF. The rearrangement links TRBV20-1 to TRBJ1-1; a weak D match, TRBD1 (6 bases). Germline CDR1 is DFQATT and CDR2 is SNEGSKA (reference sequence). Deletions cut 1 base from V and 11 bases from J, with 14 bases between. The CDR3 has 12 residues.

This chain connects TRBV5-1 to TRBJ2-2; D uncertain. Germline-derived CDR1 and CDR2 are SGHRS and YFSETQ. V was shortened by 4 bases and J by 6 bases, with 13 bases between the two germline ends. The CDR3 has 14 residues. This chain's CDR3 is CASSPGLISGELFF. CDR3 nucleotide sequence: TGCGCCAGCAGCCCGGGCCTTATTTCCGGGGAGCTGTTTTTT.

This rearrangement joins TRBV10-3 to TRBJ2-3; 7 bases map to TRBD1. The trim removed 3 bases at V and 4 bases at J, leaving 7 bases unmatched. In germline, CDR1 is ENHRY, CDR2 SYGVKD. The CDR3 covers 15 residues. CDR3 residues: CAISESNRGADTQYF. The CDR3 DNA reads as TGTGCCATCAGTGAATCAAACAGGGGTGCAGATACGCAGTATTTT.

The genes are TRBV6-5 and TRBJ2-3, with 9 bases fitting TRBD1. Trimming removed 0 bases from V and 0 bases from J; junction bases left unmatched: 1. Germline-derived CDR1 and CDR2 are MNHEY and SVGAGI. This CDR3 has 16 residues. As DNA, the CDR3 is TGTGCCAGCAGTTACTCAGGACAGGGGAGCACAGATACGCAGTATTTT. Protein sequence: CASSYSGQGSTDTQYF.

CDR3 sequence (DNA): TGCAGTGCTAGACTGGGGGGACAGGGGGGCCCCTACAATGAGCAGTTCTTC. This translates into CSARLGGQGGPYNEQFF. The chain is built from TRBV20-1 and TRBJ2-1; TRBD1 aligns across 11 bases. The CDR3 has 17 residues. Looked up from germline, CDR1 is DFQATT and CDR2 is SNEGSKA (reference sequence). Trimming removed 2 bases from V and 2 bases from J; junction bases left unmatched: 8.

This clonotype showed up just a few times. The gene calls are TRBV7-2 and TRBJ2-3; 12 nucleotides align to TRBD2. The J segment lost 9 bases and the V segment lost 3 bases, leaving 7 bases of the junction unmatched. Germline V gene sequence: CDR1 SGHTA, CDR2 FQGNSA. CDR3 size: 15 residues. The CDR3 sequence is CASSFGTSGSGTQYF. As DNA, the CDR3 is TGTGCCAGCAGCTTCGGGACTAGCGGGTCGGGAACGCAGTATTTT.

This clonotype has a handful of counts. The chain links TRBV7-8 to TRBJ2-1, with TRBD2 matching over 8 bases. Unmatched junction bases numbered 6, after V lost 2 bases and J lost 0 bases. Germline lookup yields CDR1 SGHVS and CDR2 FQNEAQ. The CDR3 loop spans 17 amino acids. CDR3 loop: CASSLPRGGPSYNEQFF. The CDR3 DNA sequence: TGTGCCAGCAGCTTACCTCGGGGGGGACCCTCCTACAATGAGCAGTTCTTC.

The chain carries TRBV3-1 and TRBJ2-1; maybe TRBD1 (5 bases). Germline V lookup: CDR1 LGHDT, CDR2 YNNKEL (reference sequence). Trimming removed 0 bases from V and 8 bases from J, with 14 bases in between. The CDR3 runs 15 residues. CDR3 bases: TGTGCCAGCAGCCAAGAGGAGCAGGGATCCGATGAGCAGTTCTTC. The encoded protein is CASSQEEQGSDEQFF.

J is TRBJ1-4 and V is TRBV29-1; D is possibly TRBD1 (6 bases). Germline assignment: CDR1 SQVTM and CDR2 ANQGSEA. This CDR3 has 13 residues. Trimming took 5 bases from V and 4 from J, leaving 11 bases between them. Written as DNA, the CDR3 is TGCAGCGTTCAAGGGGGGGGTAATGAAAAACTGTTTTTT. Translated: CSVQGGGNEKLFF.

The chain joins TRBV5-1 to TRBJ2-5; D could derive from TRBD1 or TRBD2 (5 bases each). CDR3 length: 16 amino acids. V was pared by 1 base and J by 4 bases, with 17 bases between. Germline loops: CDR1 SGHRS, CDR2 YFSETQ. CDR3 bases: TGCGCCAGCAGCTTGTTCCCTCGGGGACGCCCAGAGACCCAGTACTTC. It yields the protein CASSLFPRGRPETQYF. Based on the CDR3 plus reference TRBV5-1 and TRBJ2-5, the full variable domain is KAGVTQTPRYLIKTRGQQVTLSCSPISGHRSVSWYQQTPGQGLQFLFEYFSETQRNKGNFPGRFSGRQFSNSRSEMNVSTLELGDSALYLCASSLFPRGRPETQYFGPGTRLLVL.

This chain links TRBV12-3 or TRBV12-4 with TRBJ2-5; D is perhaps TRBD2 (5 bases). Trimming took off 3 bases at V and 5 bases at J, with 19 bases between the two ends. The CDR3 is 16 amino acids. CDR3 DNA: TGTGCCAGCAGTTTTTTCGGTAGAGGGCCGGGGGAGACCCAGTACTTC. Its translation is CASSFFGRGPGETQYF.

The J gene is TRBJ2-7, the V gene TRBV4-2, with 9 bases identical to TRBD1. J lost 2 bases, V lost 1 base, and 3 bases had no gene match. Germline assignment: CDR1 LGHNA and CDR2 YNFKEQ. The length of the CDR3 is 15 residues. CDR3 bases: TGTGCCAGCAGCCAAGGGGGGGACAGGGCCTACGAGCAGTACTTC. Translating gives CASSQGGDRAYEQYF.

The sample holds many counts of this clonotype. CDR3 sequence reads: CSASGGHTDTQYF. DNA of the CDR3: TGCAGTGCTAGCGGGGGCCACACAGATACGCAGTATTTT. The chain uses TRBV20-1 and TRBJ2-3; D possibly uses TRBD1 or TRBD2 (6 bases each). Looked up from germline, CDR1 is DFQATT and CDR2 is SNEGSKA (reference sequence). Trimming pared 3 bases from V and 2 bases from J, leaving 9 bases between. The CDR3 totals 13 residues.

This clonotype has ten or more counts. The chain combines TRBV20-1 with TRBJ2-7; D uncertain. The CDR3 runs 11 residues. Germline values: CDR1 DFQATT, CDR2 SNEGSKA (reference sequence). V was pared by 3 bases and J by 4 bases, with 7 bases between. In DNA form, the CDR3 reads TGCAGTGCTAGCACGCATTACGAGCAGTACTTC. Encoded protein: CSASTHYEQYF.